This record concerns one T cell receptor beta chain sequence. This specimen belongs to a study of shared clonotypes between healthy human individuals. Study information: Every donor yielded three CD4 naive, three CD4 memory, two CD8 naive and one CD8 memory plate.

CD8 cells classed as naive were CD45RO-negative and positively selected for CCR7, excluding terminally differentiated effector memory CD45RA+ cells. CDR1 and CDR2 from the germline V gene are SNHLY and FYNNEI. The CDR3 contains 13 residues. Deletions cut 0 bases from V and 7 bases from J, with 10 bases between. Using immunoSEQ multiplex PCR, the repertoire was profiled, and TCRdb retains in-frame clones only, with some absent. The top ten clones hold about 1.5% of a sample with approximately 2,200,000 clones, 85% to 95% of them seen once. The chain links TRBV2 to TRBJ2-7; D unresolved. The clonotype originates from a man between 18 and 35 years old in good health. Some clones in this sample may be carry-over from other donors' samples. Sequencing was performed on naive CD8+ T cells from PBMCs. The CDR3 nucleotides are TGTGCCAGCAGTGAAGCGCTTCGGCGGGAGCAGTACTTC. Its protein product is CASSEALRREQYF. Looking up the rest from reference TRBV2 and TRBJ2-7 gives the full variable domain: EPEVTQTPSHQVTQMGQEVILRCVPISNHLYFYWYRQILGQKVEFLVSFYNNEISEKSEIFDDQFSVERPDGSNFTLKIRSTKLEDSAMYFCASSEALRREQYFGPGTRLTVT.